This is a list of T cell receptor beta chains from one sample in a study of T cell responses to AZD1222 COVID-19 vaccine. Repertoires were generated with immunoSEQ multiplex PCR, while TCRdb's copy carries only in-frame clones and drops some. Of 130,000 or so clones in the sample, about 79% are singletons; the top ten hold about 25%. The specimen comprised peripheral blood, sampled 28 days after the second AZD1222 dose. The source of these receptors is an adult who received the AZD1222 COVID-19 vaccine. The CDR3 runs from the conserved cysteine through the conserved F or W.

j_call: TRBJ1-1
v_call: TRBV19
cdr3_aa: CASTRGDTEAFF

j_call: TRBJ1-2
v_call: TRBV29-1
cdr3_aa: CSAGGAGYGYTF

j_call: TRBJ1-2
v_call: TRBV6-1
cdr3_aa: CASSEVGQGASVYGYTF

j_call: TRBJ2-7
v_call: TRBV7-8
cdr3_aa: CASSFPDKAYEQYF

j_call: TRBJ2-6
v_call: TRBV19
cdr3_aa: CASSQGTSGANVLTF

j_call: TRBJ1-4
v_call: TRBV15
cdr3_aa: CATSRDTQDEKLFF

j_call: TRBJ2-3
v_call: TRBV24-1
cdr3_aa: CATSGGTDTQYF

j_call: TRBJ2-5
v_call: TRBV6-5
cdr3_aa: CASSFQGETQYF

j_call: TRBJ2-2
v_call: TRBV9
cdr3_aa: CASSLSGTGEPGELFF

j_call: TRBJ1-1
v_call: TRBV5-1
cdr3_aa: CASSPGGRGLGTEAFF

j_call: TRBJ2-5
v_call: TRBV12-3/TRBV12-4
cdr3_aa: CASRRGVRETQYF

j_call: TRBJ1-3
v_call: TRBV15
cdr3_aa: CATSPSGTGNTIYF

j_call: TRBJ2-1
v_call: TRBV9
cdr3_aa: CASSVEGLGEQFF

j_call: TRBJ1-2
v_call: TRBV5-6
cdr3_aa: CASSLRDRWQGYTF

j_call: TRBJ1-1
v_call: TRBV20-1
cdr3_aa: CGKTVNTEAFF

j_call: TRBJ1-2
v_call: TRBV9
cdr3_aa: CASSVGGITTF

j_call: TRBJ2-5
v_call: TRBV3-1/TRBV3-2
cdr3_aa: CASSPGLAGGGTQETQYF

j_call: TRBJ2-3
v_call: TRBV29-1
cdr3_aa: CSVEGGRGAGTDTQYF

j_call: TRBJ1-5
v_call: TRBV30
cdr3_aa: CAWSVGAGDQPQHF

j_call: TRBJ1-1
v_call: TRBV30
cdr3_aa: CAWSDAQGMNTEAFF

j_call: TRBJ1-1
v_call: TRBV30
cdr3_aa: CASQDMNTEAFF

j_call: TRBJ1-5
v_call: TRBV6-1
cdr3_aa: CASSERAGGFQPQHF

j_call: TRBJ1-6
v_call: TRBV7-2
cdr3_aa: CASSFLGPENSPLHF

j_call: TRBJ2-1
v_call: TRBV6-5
cdr3_aa: CASSQLAGPYNEQFF

j_call: TRBJ1-1
v_call: TRBV10-2
cdr3_aa: CASSEYTEAFF

j_call: TRBJ2-7
v_call: TRBV7-2
cdr3_aa: CASSFTGYSSYEQYF

j_call: TRBJ2-2
v_call: TRBV19
cdr3_aa: CASSRLGQGVRSGELFF

j_call: TRBJ2-7
v_call: TRBV7-7
cdr3_aa: CASSLWVGGTGYEQYF

j_call: TRBJ1-4
v_call: TRBV5-1
cdr3_aa: CASSPDRWGGKLFF

j_call: TRBJ1-1
v_call: TRBV5-1
cdr3_aa: CASSFWQGGTEAFF

j_call: TRBJ1-1
v_call: TRBV7-2
cdr3_aa: CASSALNVNTEAFF

j_call: TRBJ2-3
v_call: TRBV29-1
cdr3_aa: CSVDGGGEVDTQYF

j_call: TRBJ2-7
v_call: TRBV6-2/TRBV6-3
cdr3_aa: CASTPWGVTYEQYF

j_call: TRBJ1-1
v_call: TRBV5-4
cdr3_aa: CASSLGGFDTEAFF

j_call: TRBJ2-7
v_call: TRBV19
cdr3_aa: CASSIKIVGGQPKTYEQYF

j_call: TRBJ1-1
v_call: TRBV3-1/TRBV3-2
cdr3_aa: CASSRGQKGDTEAFF

j_call: TRBJ2-7
v_call: TRBV28
cdr3_aa: CASRLAGRYSYEQYF

j_call: TRBJ2-5
v_call: TRBV28
cdr3_aa: CASSLNSAVQYF

j_call: TRBJ2-2
v_call: TRBV18
cdr3_aa: CASSPTTSGGPGAGELFF

j_call: TRBJ1-2
v_call: TRBV6-5
cdr3_aa: CASTHRGRYYGYTF

j_call: TRBJ1-6
v_call: TRBV6-1
cdr3_aa: CASSEAGQRWVQHLHF